Sequencing of this TCR beta chain was carried out in a study of blood T cell repertoires in COVID-19. About the study: Collection of acute and convalescent COVID-19 samples took place in the United States, Italy and Spain. The cDNA or gDNA used as material had been derived from T cells, B-cell-depleted T cells, or PBMCs.

As originally analysed: Amplification from reference gene primers served as the basis for estimated nucleated cell counts. The method was immunoSEQ multiplex PCR; TCRdb's version includes in-frame clones alone and lacks a portion of them. D and trimming come from the DNA, and the V and J calls and clone size come from that table. This sample yields about 140,000 clones, of which 70% to 80% are seen a single time; approximately 4.5% belongs to the top ten. Germline CDR1 and CDR2: SQVTM and ANQGSEA. The V end was cut by 7 bases, the J end by 1 base, with 14 bases between. The CDR3 has 14 residues. Sequenced input: peripheral blood. This clonotype was sampled from a woman at least 80 years old with active or convalescent COVID-19. V is TRBV29-1 and J is TRBJ2-1, with a weak D call TRBD2 (5 bases). CDR3 residues: CSAGVADSYNEQFF. CDR3 bases: TGCAGCGCCGGGGTGGCTGATTCCTACAATGAGCAGTTCTTC.